This T cell receptor (beta chain) appears in the sequencing data of a study of cytomegalovirus exposure and HLA in healthy donors. Overall study context: Previous work identified roughly 110 million unique TCR beta sequences from roughly 170 million T cells.

Regarding the study as a whole: When analyzed later, the rates of TCR association showed variation by HLA locus, with DRB1 the most and HLA-C the fewest. A link between a missense DCLRE1C variant and TCR beta V- and J-gene trimming emerged from a later analysis.

In the PCR, 60 Vbeta and 13 Jbeta primers were used. Libraries were prepared by immunoSEQ multiplex PCR; TCRdb keeps only in-frame clonotypes and omits some of them. Of 200,000 or so clones in the sample, more than 65% were seen once. Germline values: CDR1 SQVTM, CDR2 ANQGSEA. The CDR3 runs 14 residues. V lost 6 bases, J lost 2 bases, and 6 bases stayed unmatched. Concerning this clone: What it binds is unknown.

The chain carries TRBV29-1 and TRBJ2-7; 11 bases are a match to TRBD2. Material for sequencing was PBMCs. The origin of this receptor is a man aged 18 to 29 in good health and CMV-seronegative. The CDR3 spells CSVGYSGRAYEQYF. The CDR3 DNA sequence: TGCAGCGTGGGGTATAGCGGGAGGGCCTACGAGCAGTACTTC.